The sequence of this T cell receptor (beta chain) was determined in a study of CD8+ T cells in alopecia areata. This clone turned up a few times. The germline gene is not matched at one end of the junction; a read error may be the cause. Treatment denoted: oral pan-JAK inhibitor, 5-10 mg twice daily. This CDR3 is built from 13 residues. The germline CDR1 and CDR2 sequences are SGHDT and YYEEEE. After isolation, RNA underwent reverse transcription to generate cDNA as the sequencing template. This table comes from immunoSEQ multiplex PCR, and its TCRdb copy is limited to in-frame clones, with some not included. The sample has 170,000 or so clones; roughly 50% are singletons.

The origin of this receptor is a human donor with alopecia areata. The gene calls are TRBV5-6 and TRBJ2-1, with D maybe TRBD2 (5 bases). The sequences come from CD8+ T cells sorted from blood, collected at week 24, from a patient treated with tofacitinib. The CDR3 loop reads CASRLGVVNEQFF. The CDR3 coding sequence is TGTGCCAGCAGATTGGGAGTAGTCAATGAGCAGTTCTTC.